This T cell receptor (beta chain) was identified during a study of healthy donors' naive CD4 and CD8 T cells (dated by TCRdb to between 2014 and 2017). Notes on the research overall: Donors were chosen to span three age groups (20-25, 40-50 and 60-70 years, over 5 each), with mean age roughly 46 and half female. The donors were HLA-typed by sequencing at HLA-A, -B, -C, -DRB1, -DQB1 and -DPB1, using the SBTexcellerator protocol, an ABI3130xl analyzer and SBTengine software. For TCR alpha, a new primer set covering all functional IMGT alpha gene variants was designed, and the rest of the protocol matched the beta-chain workflow. Rearranged TCR alpha and beta chains from naive CD4+ and CD8+ T cells were sequenced in the study to test how TCR variation relates to lineage commitment. The peripheral blood mononuclear cells came from some 20 individuals who were healthy and unrelated.

Data came from a 454 GS FLX Titanium. A previously published linear amplification protocol was used to build the TCR libraries, starting from approximately 500 ng of total RNA. Sequencing was performed on the Roche/454 Genome Sequencer with Titanium chemistry. The paper's processing steps were these. A total of 75,000 to 85,000 rearranged TCR alpha transcripts were sequenced from roughly 5 of the healthy donors. Unique TCR clonotypes were defined by the CDR3 junction under IMGT nomenclature, and duplicate transcripts were removed. Using logistic regression in R 2.13.0, the researchers modeled CD4 versus CD8 status as a function of V and J genes, with an adjustment for donor effects and a Bonferroni correction for multiple testing. The raw public reads went through TCRdb reprocessing: fastp at Q25, MiXCR clone calling, in-frame beta chains kept. Every CDR3 protein is listed once, alongside the most common genes and DNA of its rows. Here the V and J calls rest on TCRdb's processing, not on the authors' analysis. This sample gives approximately 200,000 distinct CDR3 sequences in total; over 60% of them show up just once. The top ten constitute less than 2.5% of the sample.

Cells with a CD4+CD8-CD45RO-CD45RA+ profile were isolated by FACS and defined as naive CD4+ T cells, and those with a CD8+CD4-CD45RA+CD27bright profile were defined as naive CD8+ T cells. The antibodies used for sorting targeted CD4 (RPA-T4), CD8 (SK1), CD27 (O323), CD45RA (HI100) and CD45RO (UCHL1). For this clonotype: Its binding antigen is unknown. Qualities for individual bases were not recorded, and no much larger clone is one base off.

The germline V gene gives CDR1 as SQVTM and CDR2 as ANQGSEA. The CDR3 has 16 amino acids, counting the end cysteine and phenylalanine. Here the CDR3 DNA is all that survives: 48 bases in frame from base 1. Between the V and J ends, shortened by 8 bases and 0 bases respectively, the junction contains 21 bases. Results and caveats for the whole study, not just this receptor: In both chains, CD4+ lineage was linked to a positively charged CDR3, whereas CD8+ lineage was linked to a negatively charged CDR3. The study did not directly address possible repertoire bias arising from homeostatic proliferation of naive T cells. Because alpha and beta chains were sequenced in bulk and could not be paired, the effects of the two chains in combination were not assessed. V genes, J genes and CDR3 charge together appeared to explain roughly 14% of CD4/CD8 propensity variance, in a largely additive manner. Naive CD4+ and CD8+ cells reportedly showed biased usage of most V and J gene segments, and this bias was consistent across donors and independent of HLA genotype.

This receptor was taken from a pool of human donors in good health; the sample pools cells from several healthy donors. The specimen sequenced was naive CD4+ and CD8+ T cells sorted from blood, pooled from several donors. The cell subset or site label of this sample denotes: FACS-sorted naive CD4+ (CD45RO-CD45RA+) and naive CD8+ (CD45RA+CD27bright) T cells. The chain is encoded by TRBV29-1 joined to TRBJ2-3; the D call is tentative, TRBD1 or TRBD2, as each matches 5 bases. Here is the DNA: TGCAGCTGCAGGTATGAGGGGAAGAGGAGCACAGATACGCAGTATTTT. This yields the protein CSCRYEGKRSTDTQYF.